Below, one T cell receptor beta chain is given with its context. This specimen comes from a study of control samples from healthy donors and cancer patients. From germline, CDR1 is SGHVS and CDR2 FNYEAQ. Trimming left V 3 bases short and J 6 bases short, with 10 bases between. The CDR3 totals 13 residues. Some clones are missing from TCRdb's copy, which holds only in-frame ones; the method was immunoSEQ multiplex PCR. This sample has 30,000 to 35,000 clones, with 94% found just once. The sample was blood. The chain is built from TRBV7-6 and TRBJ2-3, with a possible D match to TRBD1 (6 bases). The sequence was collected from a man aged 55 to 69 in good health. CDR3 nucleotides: TGTGCCAGCAGCTTGGTGAGGGGGGATACGCAGTATTTT. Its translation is CASSLVRGDTQYF.